This TCR beta chain was recorded in a study of shared clonotypes between healthy human individuals. This CDR3 is built from 16 residues. Around 82 million PBMCs supplied genomic DNA for unsorted samples. Data came from immunoSEQ multiplex PCR; TCRdb stores just in-frame clones and leaves some out. Among about 490,000 clones, 65% to 80% were seen once, and the ten largest hold approximately 12%. The rearrangement links TRBV21-1 to TRBJ2-3; TRBD2 was called by the table and not checked on the DNA. TRBV21-1 is recorded as a pseudogene. Sequencing was performed on PBMCs. This receptor was obtained from a woman aged 40 to 50 in good health. Some clones in this sample may be carry-over from other donors' samples. The CDR3 nucleotides read TGTGCCAGCAGCAAAGGGACGGCGCGGGTTGGAGATACGCAGTATTTT. It yields the protein CASSKGTARVGDTQYF.